This T cell receptor (beta chain) was captured in a study of T cells after yellow fever vaccination. Findings of the study overall: Some clonotypes, a small share, were shared between CD4 and CD8 compartments.

This clonotype has at least ten counts. Antigen: not known. The CDR3 sequence is 16 residues long. V shed 0 bases and J 2 bases; nucleotides not matched to a gene: 3. CDR1 is SGHRS and CDR2 is YFSETQ in the germline V gene. UMIs were added to TCR cDNA along with a universal primer site when it was made by 5'RACE template switching. TCRdb reprocessed the 5' RACE reads with MiXCR, giving one entry per CDR3 protein. The table has around 120,000 distinct CDR3 sequences, roughly 7.2% seen once; the top ten hold over 2.5%. The chain carries TRBV5-1 and TRBJ2-1; TRBD2 matches 9 bases. The sample was CD4+ T cells sorted from PBMCs, taken more than 35 days after the first yellow fever vaccination. This receptor was identified in a man aged 18 to 29 who received the YFV17D yellow fever vaccine. CDR3 DNA: TGCGCCAGCAGCTTGGTAGCGGGGGACCCCTACAATGAGCAGTTCTTC. This translates into CASSLVAGDPYNEQFF.